This T cell receptor beta chain was obtained from a study of identical twins. TCRdb itself ran the 5' RACE reads through MiXCR, one entry per CDR3 protein. The profile covers around 690,000 distinct CDR3 sequences, with about 20% appearing a single time and around 4.4% taken by the ten largest. This clonotype was seen a few times. This CDR3 is 11 amino acids long. V lost 7 bases and J lost 6, with 9 bases in between. Germline CDR1 is SEHNR and CDR2 is FQNEAQ (reference sequence). These same records also appear under a second study, on T cells expressing NK-cell markers. From that report: Seven sequenced donors out of eight were HCMV-seropositive, one seronegative. Whether expanded NKG2C+ T cell clones were HCMV-specific remained unclear.

This chain uses TRBV7-9 with TRBJ1-1, with unresolved D. The receptor comes from a woman between 18 and 29 years old in good health. The specimen was PBMCs. CDR3 in amino acids: CASTLGAEAFF. The CDR3 bases are TGTGCCAGCACCCTTGGGGCTGAAGCTTTCTTT.